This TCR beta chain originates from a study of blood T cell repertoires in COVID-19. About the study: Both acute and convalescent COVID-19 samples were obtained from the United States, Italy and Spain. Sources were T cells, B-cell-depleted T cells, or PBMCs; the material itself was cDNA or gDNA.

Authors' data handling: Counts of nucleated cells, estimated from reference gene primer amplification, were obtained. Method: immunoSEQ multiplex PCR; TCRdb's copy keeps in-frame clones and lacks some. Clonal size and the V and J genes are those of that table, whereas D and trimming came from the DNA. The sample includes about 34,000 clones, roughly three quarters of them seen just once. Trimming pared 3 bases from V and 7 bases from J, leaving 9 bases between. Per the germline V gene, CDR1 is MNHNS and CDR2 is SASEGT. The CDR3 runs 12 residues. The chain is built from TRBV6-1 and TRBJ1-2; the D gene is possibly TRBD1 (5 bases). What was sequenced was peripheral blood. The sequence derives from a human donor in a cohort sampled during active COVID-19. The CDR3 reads CASSDGGVGYTF. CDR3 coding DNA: TGTGCCAGCAGTGACGGGGGGGTTGGCTACACCTTC.